This is a list of T cell receptor beta chains from one sample in a study of blood T cells in healthy people across ages. TCRdb re-called the 5' RACE reads with MiXCR, one entry per CDR3 protein. The sample includes hundreds of thousands of distinct CDR3 sequences, 55% to 75% of them seen just once. The sequenced sample consisted of blood. Receptors were obtained from a man under 40 in good health. The CDR3 runs from the conserved cysteine through the conserved F or W. D genes are given only for firm matches. Part of the rows lack a size; the others show once, few, many or a class for expanded clones.

TRBJ1-2,few,.,TRBV12-3/TRBV12-4,TGTGCCAGCAGTCAGCTGTTGGCCGGATTCTATGGCTACACCTTC,CASSQLLAGFYGYTF
TRBJ2-7,.,.,TRBV15,TGTGCCACCAGCAGACAGGAAACCAGTACAGGGCAGTACTTC,CATSRQETSTGQYF
TRBJ1-1,.,.,TRBV10-3,TGTGCCTCATGTCCCTCTGACGGGACTGAAGCTTTCTTT,CASCPSDGTEAFF
TRBJ1-2,few,.,TRBV7-9,TGTGCCAGCAGCGCGGTACAGGGAAACTATGGCTACACCTTC,CASSAVQGNYGYTF
TRBJ2-1,few,.,TRBV19,TGTGCCAGTAGTACTACAGGGTACGAGCAGTTCTTC,CASSTTGYEQFF
TRBJ2-7,.,TRBD2,TRBV12-3/TRBV12-4,TGTGCCAGCAGTTTCGGTAGCGGGAGAAACTACGAGCAGTACTTC,CASSFGSGRNYEQYF
TRBJ1-6,.,.,TRBV6-1,TGTGCCAGCAGTCAAACAACAGGATCACCCCTCCACTTT,CASSQTTGSPLHF
TRBJ2-5,few,TRBD1,TRBV7-2,TGTGCCAGCAGCTCCACACAGGGGCGAGAGACCCAGTACTTC,CASSSTQGRETQYF
TRBJ2-7,.,TRBD1,TRBV28,TGTGCCAGCAGCTGGGACAGTGGATCCTACGAGCAGTACTTC,CASSWDSGSYEQYF
TRBJ2-5,.,.,TRBV20-1,TGCAGTGCCCCCCCGGGGGGCACGGAGACCCAGTACTTC,CSAPPGGTETQYF
TRBJ1-2,.,.,TRBV9,TGTGCCAGCAGCGCCCATCGGTCAACTTCCCATTATGGCTACACCTTC,CASSAHRSTSHYGYTF
TRBJ2-1,.,TRBD2,TRBV27,TGTGCCAGCAGTTCGGAACTAGCGGATTACAATGAGCAGTTCTTC,CASSSELADYNEQFF
TRBJ1-5,once,.,TRBV4-2,TGTGCCAGCAGCCAAGATCTGGCTAACAGGAAGCCCCAGCATTTT,CASSQDLANRKPQHF
TRBJ2-3,.,TRBD2,TRBV12-3/TRBV12-4,TGTGCCAGCAGCCAAGGTCCAGCGGGGGGGCCCGATACGCAGTATTTT,CASSQGPAGGPDTQYF
TRBJ2-1,many,.,TRBV20-1,TGCAGTGCTAGATCCCCCGTAGGGGTAAATGAGCAGTTCTTC,CSARSPVGVNEQFF
TRBJ1-5,.,.,TRBV6-2/TRBV6-3,TGTGCCAGCAGTTACTCGATGGAGGGGCACAATCAGCCCCAGCATTTT,CASSYSMEGHNQPQHF